This TCR beta chain was identified in a study of identical twins. Notes on the study in general: Alpha sequences out of frame and shared by twins had excess low generation probability.

A single record per CDR3 protein comes from TCRdb applying MiXCR to the 5' RACE reads. This sample has about 890,000 distinct CDR3 sequences, with over 9% found just once. CDR3 length equals 15 residues. In germline, CDR1 is DFQATT, CDR2 SNEGSKA (reference sequence). V lost 1 base, J lost 7 bases, and 17 bases lay in between. A few counts support this clonotype. Its antigen remains unknown. This sample also appeared in a second study, on yellow fever vaccine responses in identical twins.

This TCR came from a woman younger than 30 in good health. The chain uses TRBV20-1 and TRBJ1-5; D is unclear. Sequenced input: PBMCs. CDR3 region: CSARVPGLVPQPQHF. The CDR3 nucleotides read TGCAGTGCTAGAGTCCCGGGCCTAGTGCCCCAGCCCCAGCATTTT.